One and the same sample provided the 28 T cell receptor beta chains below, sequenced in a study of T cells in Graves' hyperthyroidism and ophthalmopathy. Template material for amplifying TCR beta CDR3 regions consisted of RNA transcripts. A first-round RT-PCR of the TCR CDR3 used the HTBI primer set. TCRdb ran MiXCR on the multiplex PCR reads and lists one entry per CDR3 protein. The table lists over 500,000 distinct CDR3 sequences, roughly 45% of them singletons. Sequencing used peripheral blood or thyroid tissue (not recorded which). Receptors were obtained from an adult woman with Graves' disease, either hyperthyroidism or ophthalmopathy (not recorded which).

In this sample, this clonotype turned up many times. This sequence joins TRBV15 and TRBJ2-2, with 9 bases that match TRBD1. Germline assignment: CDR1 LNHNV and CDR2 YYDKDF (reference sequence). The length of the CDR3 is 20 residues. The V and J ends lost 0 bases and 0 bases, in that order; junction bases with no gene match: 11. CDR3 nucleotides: TGTGCCACCAGCAGAGATCACAGGGGGCTTACGGGCTCGAACACCGGGGAGCTGTTTTTT. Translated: CATSRDHRGLTGSNTGELFF.

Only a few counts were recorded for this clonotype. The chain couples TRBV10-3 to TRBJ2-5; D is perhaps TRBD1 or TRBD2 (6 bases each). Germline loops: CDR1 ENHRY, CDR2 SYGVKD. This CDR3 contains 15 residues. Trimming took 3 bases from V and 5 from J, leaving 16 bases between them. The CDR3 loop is CAISDSRGAGETQYF. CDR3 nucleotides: TGTGCCATCAGTGATTCTAGGGGGGCTGGGGAGACCCAGTACTTC.

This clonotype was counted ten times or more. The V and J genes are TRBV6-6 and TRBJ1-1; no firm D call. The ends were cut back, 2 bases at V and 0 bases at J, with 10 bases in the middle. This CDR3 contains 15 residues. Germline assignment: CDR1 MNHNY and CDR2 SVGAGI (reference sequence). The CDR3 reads CASSYGSEMNTEAFF. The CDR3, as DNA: TGTGCCAGCAGTTACGGTAGCGAAATGAACACTGAAGCTTTCTTT.

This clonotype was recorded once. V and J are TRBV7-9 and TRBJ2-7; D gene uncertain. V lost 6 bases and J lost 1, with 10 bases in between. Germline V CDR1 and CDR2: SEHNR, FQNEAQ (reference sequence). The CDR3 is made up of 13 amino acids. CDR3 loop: CASSLLQSYEQYF. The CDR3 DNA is TGTGCCAGCAGTTTACTCCAATCCTACGAGCAGTACTTC.

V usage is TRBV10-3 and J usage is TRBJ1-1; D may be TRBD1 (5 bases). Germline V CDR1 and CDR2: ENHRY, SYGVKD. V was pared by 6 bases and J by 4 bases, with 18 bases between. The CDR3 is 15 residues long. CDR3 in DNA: TGTGCCATCAGCCCCGGGGGAACGGGCGGCACTGAAGCTTTCTTT. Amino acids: CAISPGGTGGTEAFF.

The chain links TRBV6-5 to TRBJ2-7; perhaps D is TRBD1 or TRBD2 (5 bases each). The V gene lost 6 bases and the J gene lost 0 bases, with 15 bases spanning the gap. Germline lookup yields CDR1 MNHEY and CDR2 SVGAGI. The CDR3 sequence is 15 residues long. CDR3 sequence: CASRPYRDPSYEQYF. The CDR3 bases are TGTGCCAGCAGGCCCTATAGGGACCCCTCCTACGAGCAGTACTTC.

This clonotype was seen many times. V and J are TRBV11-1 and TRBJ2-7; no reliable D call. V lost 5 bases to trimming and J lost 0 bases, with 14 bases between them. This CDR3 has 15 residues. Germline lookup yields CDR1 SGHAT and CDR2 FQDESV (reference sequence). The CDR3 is CASSPLVASSYEQYF. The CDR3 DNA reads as TGTGCCAGCAGCCCTCTTGTGGCCAGCTCCTACGAGCAGTACTTC.

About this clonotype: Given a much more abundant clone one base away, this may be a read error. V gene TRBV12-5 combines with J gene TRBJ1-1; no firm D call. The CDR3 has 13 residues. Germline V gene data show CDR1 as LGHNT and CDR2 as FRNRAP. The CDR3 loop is CASGYAVNAEAFF. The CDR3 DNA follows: TGTGCTAGTGGTTACGCGGTGAACGCTGAAGCTTTCTTT.

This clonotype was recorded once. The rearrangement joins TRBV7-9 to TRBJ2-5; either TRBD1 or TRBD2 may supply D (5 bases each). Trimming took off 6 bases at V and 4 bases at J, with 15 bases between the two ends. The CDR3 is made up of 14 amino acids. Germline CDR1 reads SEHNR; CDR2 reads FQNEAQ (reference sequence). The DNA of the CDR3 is TGTGCCAGCAGATACCTCGGGGCGGGAGAGACCCAGTACTTC. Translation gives CASRYLGAGETQYF.

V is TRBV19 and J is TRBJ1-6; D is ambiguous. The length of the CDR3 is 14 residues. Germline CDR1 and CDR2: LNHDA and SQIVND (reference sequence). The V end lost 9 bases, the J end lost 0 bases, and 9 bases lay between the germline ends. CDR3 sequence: CASALSSYNSPLHF. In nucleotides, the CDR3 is TGTGCCAGCGCCTTGAGCTCCTATAATTCACCCCTCCACTTT.

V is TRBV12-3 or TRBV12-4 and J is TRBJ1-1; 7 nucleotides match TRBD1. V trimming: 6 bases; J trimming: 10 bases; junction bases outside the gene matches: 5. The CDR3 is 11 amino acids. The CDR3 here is CASSLRGLAFF. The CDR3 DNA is TGTGCCAGCAGCTTGAGGGGGCTAGCTTTCTTT.

Here the CDR3 reads CASSLGGVSQPQHF. The CDR3 DNA reads TGTGCCAGCAGCTTAGGAGGGGTATCTCAGCCCCAGCATTTT. The chain uses TRBV11-3 and TRBJ1-5; tentatively, D is TRBD1 (5 bases). Between the trimmed V and J ends, which lost 1 base and 6 bases, there was a span of 10 bases. Germline-derived CDR1 and CDR2 are SGHNT and YENEEA. This CDR3 has 14 residues.

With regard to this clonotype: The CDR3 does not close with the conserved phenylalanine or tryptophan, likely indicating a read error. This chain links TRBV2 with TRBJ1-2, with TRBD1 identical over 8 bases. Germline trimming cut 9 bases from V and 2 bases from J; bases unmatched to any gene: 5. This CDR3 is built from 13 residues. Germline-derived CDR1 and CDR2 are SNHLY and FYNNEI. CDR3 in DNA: TGTGCCAGAGCAGACAGGGGAAACTATGGCTACACCCTC. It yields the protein CARADRGNYGYTL.

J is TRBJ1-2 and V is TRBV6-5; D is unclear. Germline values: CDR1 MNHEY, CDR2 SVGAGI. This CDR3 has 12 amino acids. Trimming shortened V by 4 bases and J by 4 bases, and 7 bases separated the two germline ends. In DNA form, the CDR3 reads TGTGCCAGCAGTTCTATCGGCTATGGCTACACCTTC. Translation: CASSSIGYGYTF.

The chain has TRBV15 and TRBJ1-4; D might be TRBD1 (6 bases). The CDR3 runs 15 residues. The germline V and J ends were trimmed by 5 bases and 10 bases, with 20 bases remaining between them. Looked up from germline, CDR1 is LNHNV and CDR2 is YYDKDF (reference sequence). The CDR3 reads CATSESTGMRGKLFF. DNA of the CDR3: TGTGCCACCAGCGAGAGCACAGGGATGCGTGGAAAACTGTTTTTT.

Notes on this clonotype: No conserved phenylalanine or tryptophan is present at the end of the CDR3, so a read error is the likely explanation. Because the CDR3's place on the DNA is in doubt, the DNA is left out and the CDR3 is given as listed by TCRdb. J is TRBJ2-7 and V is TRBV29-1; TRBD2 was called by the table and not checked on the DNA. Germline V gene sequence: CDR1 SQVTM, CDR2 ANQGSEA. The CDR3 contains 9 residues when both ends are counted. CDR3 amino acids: CSVEGTSTS.

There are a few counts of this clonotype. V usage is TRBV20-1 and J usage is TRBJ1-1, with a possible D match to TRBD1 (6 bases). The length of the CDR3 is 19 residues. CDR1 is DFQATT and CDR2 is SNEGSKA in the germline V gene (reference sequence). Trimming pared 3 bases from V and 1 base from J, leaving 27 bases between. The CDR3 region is CSASALYRAERGANTEAFF. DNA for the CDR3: TGCAGTGCTAGTGCTCTCTACAGGGCGGAGAGGGGGGCGAACACTGAAGCTTTCTTT.

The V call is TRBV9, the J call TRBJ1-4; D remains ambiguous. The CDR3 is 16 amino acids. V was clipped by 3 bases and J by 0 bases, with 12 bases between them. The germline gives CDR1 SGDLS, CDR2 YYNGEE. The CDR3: CASSEGVLATNEKLFF. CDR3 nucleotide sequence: TGTGCCAGCAGCGAGGGAGTCCTTGCAACTAATGAAAAACTGTTTTTT.

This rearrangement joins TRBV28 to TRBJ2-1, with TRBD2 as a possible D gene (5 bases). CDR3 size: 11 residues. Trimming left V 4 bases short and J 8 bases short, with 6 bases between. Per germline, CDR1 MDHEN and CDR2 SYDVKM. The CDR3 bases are TGTGCCAGCAGTTACGGGGATGAGCAGTTCTTC. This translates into CASSYGDEQFF.

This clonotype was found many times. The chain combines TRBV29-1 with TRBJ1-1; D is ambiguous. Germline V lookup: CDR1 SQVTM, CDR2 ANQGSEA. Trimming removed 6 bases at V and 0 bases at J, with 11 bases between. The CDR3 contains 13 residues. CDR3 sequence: CSVRVSLNTEAFF. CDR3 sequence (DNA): TGCAGCGTCCGGGTGTCCCTGAACACTGAAGCTTTCTTT.

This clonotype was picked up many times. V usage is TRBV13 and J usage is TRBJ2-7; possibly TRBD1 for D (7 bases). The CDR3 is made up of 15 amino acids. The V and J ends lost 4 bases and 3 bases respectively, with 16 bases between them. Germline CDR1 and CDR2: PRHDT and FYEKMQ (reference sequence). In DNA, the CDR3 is TGTGCCAGCAGCTCGGACAGGAGGGTAGGCTACGAGCAGTACTTC. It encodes CASSSDRRVGYEQYF.

The CDR3 coding sequence is TGTGCCACCAGCATGGAGCGGGGGAGCTCCTACGAGCAGTACTTC. Translation: CATSMERGSSYEQYF. The chain is built from TRBV15 and TRBJ2-7, with 8 bases identical to TRBD2. V gave up 4 bases and J gave up 0 bases; unmatched junction bases: 5. The germline gives CDR1 LNHNV, CDR2 YYDKDF (reference sequence). This CDR3 contains 15 residues. Together with reference TRBV15 and TRBJ2-7, the CDR3 gives the full variable domain: DAMVIQNPRYQVTQFGKPVTLSCSQTLNHNVMYWYQQKSSQAPKLLFHYYDKDFNNEADTPDNFQSRRPNTSFCFLDIRSPGLGDTAMYLCATSMERGSSYEQYFGPGTRLTVT.

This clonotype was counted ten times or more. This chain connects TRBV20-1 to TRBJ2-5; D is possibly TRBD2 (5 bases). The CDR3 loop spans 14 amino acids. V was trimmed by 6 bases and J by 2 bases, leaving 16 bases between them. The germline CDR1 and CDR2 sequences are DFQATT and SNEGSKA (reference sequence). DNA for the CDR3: TGCAGTGCCCGTGAAGGAGCGGCACAAGAGACCCAGTACTTC. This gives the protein CSAREGAAQETQYF.

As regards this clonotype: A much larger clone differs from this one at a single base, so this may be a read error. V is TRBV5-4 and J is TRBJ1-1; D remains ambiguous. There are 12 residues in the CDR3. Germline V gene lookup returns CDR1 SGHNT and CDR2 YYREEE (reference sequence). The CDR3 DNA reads TGCGCCAGCAGCAAAGATAGGAGAGGAGCTTTCTTT. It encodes CASSKDRRGAFF.

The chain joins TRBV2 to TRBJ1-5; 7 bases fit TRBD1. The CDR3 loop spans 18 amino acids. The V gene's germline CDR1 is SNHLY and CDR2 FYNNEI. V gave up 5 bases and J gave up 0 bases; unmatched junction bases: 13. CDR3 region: CASSYDRGQAYSNQPQHF. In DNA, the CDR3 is TGTGCCAGCAGTTACGACCGTGGACAGGCGTATAGCAATCAGCCCCAGCATTTT.

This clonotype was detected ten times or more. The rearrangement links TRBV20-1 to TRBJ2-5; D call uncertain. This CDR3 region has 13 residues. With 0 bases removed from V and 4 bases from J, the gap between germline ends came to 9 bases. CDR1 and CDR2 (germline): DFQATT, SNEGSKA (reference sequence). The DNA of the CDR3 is TGCAGTGCTAGAGATCTCTATCGAGAGACCCAGTACTTC. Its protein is CSARDLYRETQYF.

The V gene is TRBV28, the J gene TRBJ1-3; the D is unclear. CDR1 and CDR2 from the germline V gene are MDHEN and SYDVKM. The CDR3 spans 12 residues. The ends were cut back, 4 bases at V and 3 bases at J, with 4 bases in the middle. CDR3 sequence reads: CASSSYGNTIYF. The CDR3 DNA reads TGTGCCAGCAGTTCCTATGGAAACACCATATATTTT.

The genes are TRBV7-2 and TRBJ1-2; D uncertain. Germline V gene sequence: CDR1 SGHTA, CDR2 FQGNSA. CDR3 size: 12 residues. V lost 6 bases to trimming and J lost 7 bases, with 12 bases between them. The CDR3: CASRDPFGGYTF. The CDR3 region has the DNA TGTGCCAGCAGGGACCCTTTTGGTGGCTACACCTTC.